The sequence of this T cell receptor (beta chain) was determined in a study of blood T cell repertoires in COVID-19. As for the study in general: Both acute and convalescent COVID-19 samples were obtained from the United States, Italy and Spain. T cells, B-cell-depleted T cells, or PBMCs supplied cDNA or gDNA.

In germline, CDR1 is SGHTA, CDR2 FQGNSA. The V gene lost 2 bases and the J gene lost 2 bases, with 9 bases spanning the gap. The CDR3 runs 14 residues. In the original processing: Scientists estimated how many nucleated cells there were by amplifying reference gene primers. Clones were sequenced by immunoSEQ multiplex PCR, and TCRdb holds only the in-frame ones, with some missing. V, J and clone size are taken as reported in that table, and D and trimming were inferred from the DNA itself. The sample has 80,000 to 100,000 clones; about 82% are singletons. This TCR derives from an elderly woman in a cohort sampled during active or convalescent COVID-19. The V and J genes are TRBV7-2 and TRBJ1-2; D gene uncertain. Specimen: peripheral blood. CDR3: CASSLIRGNYGYTF. Written as DNA, the CDR3 is TGTGCCAGCAGCTTAATTCGGGGAAACTATGGCTACACCTTC.